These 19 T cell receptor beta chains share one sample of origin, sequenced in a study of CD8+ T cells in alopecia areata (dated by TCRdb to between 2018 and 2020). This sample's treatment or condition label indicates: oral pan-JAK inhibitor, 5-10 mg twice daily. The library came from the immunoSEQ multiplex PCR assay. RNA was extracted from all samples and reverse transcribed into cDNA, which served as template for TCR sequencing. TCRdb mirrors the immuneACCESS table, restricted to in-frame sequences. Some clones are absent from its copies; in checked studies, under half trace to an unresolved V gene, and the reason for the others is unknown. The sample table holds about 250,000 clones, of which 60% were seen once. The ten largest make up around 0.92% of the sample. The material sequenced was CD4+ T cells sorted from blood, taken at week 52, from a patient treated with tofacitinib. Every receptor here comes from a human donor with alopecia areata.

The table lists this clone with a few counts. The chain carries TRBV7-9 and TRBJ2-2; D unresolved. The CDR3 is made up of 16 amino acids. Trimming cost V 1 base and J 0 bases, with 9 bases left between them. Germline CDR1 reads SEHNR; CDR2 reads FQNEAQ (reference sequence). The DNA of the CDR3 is TGTGCCAGCAGCTTAGGAGTCGGCGCGAACACCGGGGAGCTGTTTTTT. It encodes CASSLGVGANTGELFF.

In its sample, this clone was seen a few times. The CDR3 spells CASSPLTGEAFF. CDR3 bases: TGTGCCAGCTCACCACTGACAGGCGAAGCTTTCTTT. The chain carries TRBV18 and TRBJ1-1, with D perhaps matching TRBD1 (6 bases). This CDR3 region has 12 residues. Per the germline V gene, CDR1 is KGHSH and CDR2 is LQKENI. Trimming left V 1 base short and J 8 bases short, with 8 bases between.

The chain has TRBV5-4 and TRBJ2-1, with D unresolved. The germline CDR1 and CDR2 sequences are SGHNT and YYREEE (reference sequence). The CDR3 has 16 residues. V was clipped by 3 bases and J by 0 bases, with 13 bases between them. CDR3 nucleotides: TGTGCCAGCAGCTCGACACCGACCAGCTCCTACAATGAGCAGTTCTTC. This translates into CASSSTPTSSYNEQFF.

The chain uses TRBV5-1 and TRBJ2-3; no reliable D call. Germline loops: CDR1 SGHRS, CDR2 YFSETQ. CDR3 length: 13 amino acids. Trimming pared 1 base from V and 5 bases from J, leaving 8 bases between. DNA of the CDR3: TGCGCCAGCAGCTTGACACGCTTAGATACGCAGTATTTT. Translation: CASSLTRLDTQYF.

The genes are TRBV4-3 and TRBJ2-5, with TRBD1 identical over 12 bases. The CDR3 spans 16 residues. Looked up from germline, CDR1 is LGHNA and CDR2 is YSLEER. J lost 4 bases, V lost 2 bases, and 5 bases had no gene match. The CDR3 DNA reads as TGCGCCAGCAGCCAACTGGGACAGGGGGCAAGAGAGACCCAGTACTTC. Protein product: CASSQLGQGARETQYF.

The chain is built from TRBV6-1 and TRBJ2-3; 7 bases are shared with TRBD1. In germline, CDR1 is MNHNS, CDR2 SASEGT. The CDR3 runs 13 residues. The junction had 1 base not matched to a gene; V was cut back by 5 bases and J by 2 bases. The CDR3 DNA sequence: TGTGCCAGCAGTAGGGGGCCCACAGATACGCAGTATTTT. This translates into CASSRGPTDTQYF.

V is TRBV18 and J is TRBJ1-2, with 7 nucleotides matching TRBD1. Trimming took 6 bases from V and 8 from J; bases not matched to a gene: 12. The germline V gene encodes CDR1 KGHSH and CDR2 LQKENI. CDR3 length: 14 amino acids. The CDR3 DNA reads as TGTGCCAGCTCGTCGGGACAGCTCCTTTGGGGCTACACCTTC. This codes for CASSSGQLLWGYTF.

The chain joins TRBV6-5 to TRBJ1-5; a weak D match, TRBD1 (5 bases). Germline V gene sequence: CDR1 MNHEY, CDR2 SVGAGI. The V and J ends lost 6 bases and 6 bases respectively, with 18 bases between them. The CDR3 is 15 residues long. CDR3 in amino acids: CASSSTVGLSQPQHF. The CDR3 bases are TGTGCCAGCAGCTCGACAGTTGGTTTAAGTCAGCCCCAGCATTTT.

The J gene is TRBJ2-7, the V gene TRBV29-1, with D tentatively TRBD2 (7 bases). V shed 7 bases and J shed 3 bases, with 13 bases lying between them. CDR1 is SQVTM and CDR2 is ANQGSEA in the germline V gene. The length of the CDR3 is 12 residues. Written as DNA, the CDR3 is TGCAGCGCGCGGGGGACAATCTACGAGCAGTACTTC. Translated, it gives CSARGTIYEQYF.

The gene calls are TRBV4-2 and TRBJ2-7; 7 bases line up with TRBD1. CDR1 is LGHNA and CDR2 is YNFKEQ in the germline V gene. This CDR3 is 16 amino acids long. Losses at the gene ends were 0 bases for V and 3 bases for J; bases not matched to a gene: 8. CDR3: CASSQELQGLVYEQYF. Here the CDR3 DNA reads TGTGCCAGCAGCCAAGAACTACAGGGGCTGGTCTACGAGCAGTACTTC.

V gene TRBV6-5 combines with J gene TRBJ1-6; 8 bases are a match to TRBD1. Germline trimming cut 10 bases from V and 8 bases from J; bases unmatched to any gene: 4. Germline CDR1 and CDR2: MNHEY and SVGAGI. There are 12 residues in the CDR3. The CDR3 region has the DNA TGTGCCACAGGGGGCAGGGATTCACCCCTCCACTTT. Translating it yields CATGGRDSPLHF.

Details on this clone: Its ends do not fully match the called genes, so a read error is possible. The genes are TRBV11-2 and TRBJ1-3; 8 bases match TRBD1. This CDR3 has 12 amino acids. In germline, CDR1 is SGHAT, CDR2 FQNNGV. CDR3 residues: CASSARTGLFHF. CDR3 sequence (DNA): TGTGCCAGCAGCGCCCGGACAGGGCTGTTCCATTTT.

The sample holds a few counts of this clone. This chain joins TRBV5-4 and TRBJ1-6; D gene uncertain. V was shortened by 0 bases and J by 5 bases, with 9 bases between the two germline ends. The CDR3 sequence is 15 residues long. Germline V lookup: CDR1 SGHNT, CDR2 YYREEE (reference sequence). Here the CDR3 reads CASSLGESHNSPLHF. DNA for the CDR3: TGTGCCAGCAGCTTGGGGGAGTCCCATAATTCACCCCTCCACTTT. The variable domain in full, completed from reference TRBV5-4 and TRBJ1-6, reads ETGVTQSPTHLIKTRGQQVTLRCSSQSGHNTVSWYQQALGQGPQFIFQYYREEENGRGNFPPRFSGLQFPNYSSELNVNALELDDSALYLCASSLGESHNSPLHFGNGTRLTVT.

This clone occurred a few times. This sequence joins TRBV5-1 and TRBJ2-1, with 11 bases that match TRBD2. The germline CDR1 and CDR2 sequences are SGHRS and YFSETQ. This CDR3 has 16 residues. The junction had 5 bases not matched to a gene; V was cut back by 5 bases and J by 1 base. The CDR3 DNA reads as TGCGCCAGCAGTCCTGGGACTAGCGGTTCCTACAATGAGCAGTTCTTC. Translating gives CASSPGTSGSYNEQFF.

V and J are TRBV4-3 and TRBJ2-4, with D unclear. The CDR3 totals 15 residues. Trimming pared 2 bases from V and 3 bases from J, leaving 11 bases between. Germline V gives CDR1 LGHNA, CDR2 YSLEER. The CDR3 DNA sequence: TGCGCCAGCAGCCAATCCCGGGCCGTCAAAAACATTCAGTACTTC. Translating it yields CASSQSRAVKNIQYF.

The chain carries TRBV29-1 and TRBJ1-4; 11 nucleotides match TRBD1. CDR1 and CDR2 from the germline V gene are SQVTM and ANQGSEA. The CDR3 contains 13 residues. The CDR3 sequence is CSAPGQGDEKLFF. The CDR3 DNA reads TGCAGTGCACCGGGACAGGGGGATGAAAAACTGTTTTTT.

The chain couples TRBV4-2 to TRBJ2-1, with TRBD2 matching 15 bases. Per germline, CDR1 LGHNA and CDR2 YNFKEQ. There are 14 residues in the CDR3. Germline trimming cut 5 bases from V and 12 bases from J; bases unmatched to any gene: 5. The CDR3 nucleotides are TGTGCCAGCAGCTTACCGGGACTAGCGGGGGGGCAGTTCTTC. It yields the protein CASSLPGLAGGQFF.

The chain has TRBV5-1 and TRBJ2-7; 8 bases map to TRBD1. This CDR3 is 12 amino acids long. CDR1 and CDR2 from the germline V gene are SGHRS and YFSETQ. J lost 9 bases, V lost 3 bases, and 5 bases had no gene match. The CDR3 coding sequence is TGCGCCAGCAGCTCGGACAGGGTGGCGCAGTACTTC. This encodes CASSSDRVAQYF.

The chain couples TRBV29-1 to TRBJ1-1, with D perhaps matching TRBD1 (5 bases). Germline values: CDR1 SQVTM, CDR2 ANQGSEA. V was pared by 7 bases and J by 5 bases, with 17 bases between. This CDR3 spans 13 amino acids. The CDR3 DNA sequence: TGCAGCGCCCCGAGGGCAGGGCAAACTGAAGCTTTCTTT. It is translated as CSAPRAGQTEAFF.